A single T cell receptor beta chain is shown here with its context. This receptor's antigen is unknown. Nothing much larger sits one base from this clone, and base qualities are not available. Between the V and J ends, shortened by 1 base and 11 bases respectively, the junction contains 12 bases. The CDR3, from cysteine to phenylalanine, totals 13 residues. Just CDR3 DNA is preserved here, 39 bases in frame from base 1. TCRbeta CDR3 regions were amplified from genomic DNA by means of the immunoSEQ Assay, a bias-controlled multiplex PCR. As for how the authors treated the data: Within the assay, amplification of reference gene primers was used to estimate how many nucleated cells each sample contained. Sequence reads were collapsed and filtered to measure the absolute abundance of every unique TCRbeta CDR3 rearrangement. For each sample, productive Simpson clonality was calculated by taking the square root of Simpson's diversity index across productive rearrangements. TCRdb's version of the immuneACCESS table is confined to in-frame rearrangements and falls short of the full clone set. An unresolved V gene accounts for under half of the shortfall where checked; the remainder is of unknown origin. V and J calls plus clone size are reproduced from that table; the DNA served to infer D and trimming. The sample table records 200,000 to 250,000 clones; 82% of these occur just once. Of the sample, over 9.5% is held by the ten largest clones.

These data come from a study of blood T cell repertoires in COVID-19 (dated by TCRdb to about 2020). Concerning the study at large: Samples from collaborators originated in the United States, Italy and Spain and spanned both the acute and convalescent phases of COVID-19. The material from the prospective study consisted of cDNA or gDNA derived from T cells, B-cell-depleted T cells, or PBMCs. The dataset comprised deeply sampled blood TCRbeta repertoires from subjects exposed to, actively infected with, or recovered from COVID-19. The repertoires were released in a freely available public database intended as a resource for research on the immune response to SARS-CoV-2. Samples came from the ongoing ImmuneRACE study (first 160 participants) plus 1,254 subjects from 6 global collaborators. The sample metadata nearly always contained a de-identified subject ID, COVID-19 status, age in years and sex. Where available, HLA class I and class II types were taken from metadata supplied by the sample provider and were not determined by assay-based typing. Results and caveats for the whole study, not just this receptor: Clinical and demographic metadata were provided uncurated, with the amount varying by source and participant.

Whole blood was collected in K2EDTA tubes by collaborating institutions according to the institutions' own protocols. For TCRbeta analysis, collaborators shipped samples in one of three forms: frozen whole blood, isolated PBMCs, or DNA extracted from either of those sample types. The chain is assembled from TRBV12-3 or TRBV12-4 and TRBJ1-5, with no confident D gene call. This sequence was found in a woman between 35 and 50 years old with acute or convalescent COVID-19. The sequenced material came from peripheral blood. Here is the DNA: TGTGCCAGCAGTTTAGGCCAGTACGCGGCCCAGCATTTT. Its protein reads: CASSLGQYAAQHF.